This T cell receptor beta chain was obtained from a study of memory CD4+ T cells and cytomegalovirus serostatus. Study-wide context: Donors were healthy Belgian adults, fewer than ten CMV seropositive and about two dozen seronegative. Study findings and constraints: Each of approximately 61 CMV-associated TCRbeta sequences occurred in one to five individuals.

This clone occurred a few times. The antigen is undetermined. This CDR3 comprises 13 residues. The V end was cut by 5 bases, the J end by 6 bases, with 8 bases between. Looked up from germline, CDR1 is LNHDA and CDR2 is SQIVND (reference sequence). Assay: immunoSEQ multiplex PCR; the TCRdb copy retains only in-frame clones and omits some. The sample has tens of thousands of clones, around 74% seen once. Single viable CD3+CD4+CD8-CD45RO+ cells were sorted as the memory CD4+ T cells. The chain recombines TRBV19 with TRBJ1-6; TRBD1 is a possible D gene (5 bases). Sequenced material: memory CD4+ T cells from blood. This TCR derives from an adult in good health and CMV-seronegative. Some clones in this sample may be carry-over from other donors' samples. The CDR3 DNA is TGTGCCAGTAGTGCGGGACGTAATTCACCCCTCCACTTT. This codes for CASSAGRNSPLHF. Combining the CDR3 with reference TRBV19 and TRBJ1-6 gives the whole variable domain DGGITQSPKYLFRKEGQNVTLSCEQNLNHDAMYWYRQDPGQGLRLIYYSQIVNDFQKGDIAEGYSVSREKKESFPLTVTSAQKNPTAFYLCASSAGRNSPLHFGNGTRLTVT.